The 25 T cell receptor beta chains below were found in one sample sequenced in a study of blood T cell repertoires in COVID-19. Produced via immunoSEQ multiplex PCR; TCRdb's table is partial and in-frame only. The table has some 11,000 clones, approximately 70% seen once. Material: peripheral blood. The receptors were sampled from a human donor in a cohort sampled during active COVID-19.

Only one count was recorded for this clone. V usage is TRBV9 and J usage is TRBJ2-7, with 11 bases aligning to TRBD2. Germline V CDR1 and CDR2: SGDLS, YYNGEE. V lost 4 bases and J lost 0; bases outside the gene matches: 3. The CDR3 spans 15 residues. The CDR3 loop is CASSPGTSGSYEQYF. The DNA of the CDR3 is TGTGCCAGCAGCCCTGGGACTAGCGGCTCCTACGAGCAGTACTTC.

This CDR3 reads CASSSGVLGGYTF. The DNA of the CDR3 is TGCGCCAGCAGCTCCGGCGTCCTAGGCGGCTACACCTTC. The chain employs TRBV5-1 and TRBJ1-2; D not resolved. Germline V gene sequence: CDR1 SGHRS, CDR2 YFSETQ. The V end was cut by 3 bases, the J end by 8 bases, with 14 bases between. The length of the CDR3 is 13 residues.

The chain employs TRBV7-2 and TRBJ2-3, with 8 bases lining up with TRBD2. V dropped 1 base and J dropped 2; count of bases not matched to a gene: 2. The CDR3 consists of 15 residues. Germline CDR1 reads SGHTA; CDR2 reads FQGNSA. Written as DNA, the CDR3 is TGTGCCAGCAGCTTAGTGCGGGAGGTCACAGATACGCAGTATTTT. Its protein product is CASSLVREVTDTQYF.

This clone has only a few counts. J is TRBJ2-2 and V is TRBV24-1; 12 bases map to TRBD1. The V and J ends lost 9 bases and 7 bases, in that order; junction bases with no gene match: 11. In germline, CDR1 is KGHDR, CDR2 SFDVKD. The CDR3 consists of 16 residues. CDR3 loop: CATSLRDRGQGGELFF. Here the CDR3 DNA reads TGTGCCACCTCCCTGAGGGACAGGGGGCAAGGCGGGGAGCTGTTTTTT.

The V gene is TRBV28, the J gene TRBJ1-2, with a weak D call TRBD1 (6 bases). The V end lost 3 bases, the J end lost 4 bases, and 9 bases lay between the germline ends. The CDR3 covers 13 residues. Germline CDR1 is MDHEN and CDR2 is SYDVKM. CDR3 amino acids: CASSLDSPYGYTF. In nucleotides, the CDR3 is TGTGCCAGCAGTTTGGACAGTCCCTATGGCTACACCTTC.

The CDR3 coding sequence is TGTGCCAGCAGCCACTCGGGACAGGGGGATCGTGAGCAGTACTTC. This encodes CASSHSGQGDREQYF. The chain employs TRBV28 and TRBJ2-7; 11 bases align to TRBD1. The length of the CDR3 is 15 residues. Trimming took 6 bases from V and 7 from J; bases not matched to a gene: 11. The germline CDR1 and CDR2 sequences are MDHEN and SYDVKM. The complete variable domain, with remaining parts taken from reference TRBV28 and TRBJ2-7, reads DVKVTQSSRYLVKRTGEKVFLECVQDMDHENMFWYRQDPGLGLRLIYFSYDVKMKEKGDIPEGYSVSREKKERFSLILESASTNQTSMYLCASSHSGQGDREQYFGPGTRLTVT.

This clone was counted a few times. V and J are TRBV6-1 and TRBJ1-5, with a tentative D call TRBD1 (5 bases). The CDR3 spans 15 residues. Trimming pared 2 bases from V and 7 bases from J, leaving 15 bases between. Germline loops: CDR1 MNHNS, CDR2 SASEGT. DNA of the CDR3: TGTGCCAGCAGTGAAAGGGGCCAGCCGGACCAGCCCCAGCATTTT. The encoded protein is CASSERGQPDQPQHF.

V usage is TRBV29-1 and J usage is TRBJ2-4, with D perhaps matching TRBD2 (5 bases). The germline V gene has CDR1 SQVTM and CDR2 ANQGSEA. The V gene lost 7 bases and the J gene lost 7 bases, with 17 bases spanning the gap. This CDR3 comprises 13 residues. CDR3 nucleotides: TGCAGCGCCCAGGAGAGGGTTCGTAACATTCAGTACTTC. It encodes CSAQERVRNIQYF.

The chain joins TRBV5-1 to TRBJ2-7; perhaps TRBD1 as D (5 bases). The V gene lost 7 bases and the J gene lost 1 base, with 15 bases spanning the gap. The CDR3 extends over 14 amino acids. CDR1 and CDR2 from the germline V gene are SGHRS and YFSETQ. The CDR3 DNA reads TGCGCCAGCGGCCCGACAGCCAATTCCTACGAGCAGTACTTC. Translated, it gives CASGPTANSYEQYF.

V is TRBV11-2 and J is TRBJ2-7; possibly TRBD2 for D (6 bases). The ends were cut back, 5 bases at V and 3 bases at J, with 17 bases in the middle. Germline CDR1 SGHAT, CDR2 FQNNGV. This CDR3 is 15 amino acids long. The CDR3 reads CASSRLPGVLYEQYF. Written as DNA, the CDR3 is TGTGCCAGCAGCCGTCTTCCGGGAGTCCTCTACGAGCAGTACTTC.

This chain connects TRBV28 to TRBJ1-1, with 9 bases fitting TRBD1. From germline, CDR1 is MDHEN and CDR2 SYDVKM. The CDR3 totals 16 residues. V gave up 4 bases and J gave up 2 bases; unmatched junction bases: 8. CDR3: CASSYPKQGANTEAFF. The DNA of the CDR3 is TGTGCCAGCAGTTATCCCAAACAGGGGGCCAACACTGAAGCTTTCTTT.

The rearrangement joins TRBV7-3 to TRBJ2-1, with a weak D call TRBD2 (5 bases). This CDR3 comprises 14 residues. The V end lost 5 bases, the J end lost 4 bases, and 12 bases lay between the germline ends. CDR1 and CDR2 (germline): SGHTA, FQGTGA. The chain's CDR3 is CASSPRTSYNEQFF. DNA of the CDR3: TGTGCCAGCAGCCCCCGGACTTCGTACAATGAGCAGTTCTTC.

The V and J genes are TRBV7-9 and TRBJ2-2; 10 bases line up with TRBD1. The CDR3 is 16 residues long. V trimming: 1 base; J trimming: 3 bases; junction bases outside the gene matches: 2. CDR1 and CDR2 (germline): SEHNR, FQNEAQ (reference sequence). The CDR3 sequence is CASSLGGTGDTGELFF. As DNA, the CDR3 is TGTGCCAGCAGCTTAGGAGGGACAGGGGACACCGGGGAGCTGTTTTTT.

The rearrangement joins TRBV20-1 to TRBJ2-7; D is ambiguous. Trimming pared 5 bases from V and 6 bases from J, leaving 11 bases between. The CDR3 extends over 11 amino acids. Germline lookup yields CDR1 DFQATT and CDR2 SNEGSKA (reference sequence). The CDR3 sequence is CSAAAAIEQYF. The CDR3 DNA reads TGCAGTGCTGCGGCCGCGATCGAGCAGTACTTC.

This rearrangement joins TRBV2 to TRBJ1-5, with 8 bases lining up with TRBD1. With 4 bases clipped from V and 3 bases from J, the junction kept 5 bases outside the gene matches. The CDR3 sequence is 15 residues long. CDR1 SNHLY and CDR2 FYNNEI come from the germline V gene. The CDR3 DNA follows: TGTGCCAGCAGTGGGACAGGGTTTACCAATCAGCCCCAGCATTTT. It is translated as CASSGTGFTNQPQHF.

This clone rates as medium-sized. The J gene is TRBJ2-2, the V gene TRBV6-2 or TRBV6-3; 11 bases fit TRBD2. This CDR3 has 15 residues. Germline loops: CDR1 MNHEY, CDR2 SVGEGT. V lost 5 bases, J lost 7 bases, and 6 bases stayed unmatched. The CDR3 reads CASSTTSGTIGELFF. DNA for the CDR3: TGTGCCAGCAGTACGACTAGCGGGACGATCGGGGAGCTGTTTTTT.

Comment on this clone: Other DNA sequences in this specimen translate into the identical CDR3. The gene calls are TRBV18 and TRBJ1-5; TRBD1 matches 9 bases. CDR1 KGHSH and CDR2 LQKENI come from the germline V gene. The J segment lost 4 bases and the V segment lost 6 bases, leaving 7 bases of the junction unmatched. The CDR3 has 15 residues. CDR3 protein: CASSPDRGGNQPQHF. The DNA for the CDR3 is TGTGCCAGCTCCCCGGACAGGGGTGGGAATCAGCCCCAGCATTTT.

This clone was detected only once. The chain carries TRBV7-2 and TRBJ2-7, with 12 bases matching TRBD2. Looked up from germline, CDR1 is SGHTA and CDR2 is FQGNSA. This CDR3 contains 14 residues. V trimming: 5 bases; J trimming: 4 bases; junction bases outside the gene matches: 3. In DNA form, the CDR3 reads TGTGCCAGCAGCCCAGGGACTAGCGGGTACGAGCAGTACTTC. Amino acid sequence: CASSPGTSGYEQYF. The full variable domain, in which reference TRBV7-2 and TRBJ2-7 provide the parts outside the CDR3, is GAGVSQSPSNKVTEKGKDVELRCDPISGHTALYWYRQSLGQGLEFLIYFQGNSAPDKSGLPSDRFSAERTGGSVSTLTIQRTQQEDSAVYLCASSPGTSGYEQYFGPGTRLTVT.

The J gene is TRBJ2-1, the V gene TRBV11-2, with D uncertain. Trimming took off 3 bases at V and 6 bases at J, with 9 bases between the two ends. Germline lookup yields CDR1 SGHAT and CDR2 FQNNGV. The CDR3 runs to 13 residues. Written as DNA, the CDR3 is TGTGCCAGCAGCTTTAGGAGAGGCAATGAGCAGTTCTTC. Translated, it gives CASSFRRGNEQFF.

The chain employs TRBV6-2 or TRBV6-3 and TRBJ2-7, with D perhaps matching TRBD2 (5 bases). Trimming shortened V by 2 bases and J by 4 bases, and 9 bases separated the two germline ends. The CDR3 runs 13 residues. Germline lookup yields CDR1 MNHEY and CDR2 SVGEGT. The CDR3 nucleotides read TGTGCCAGCAGTTACAATCGGGGATACGAGCAGTACTTC. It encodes CASSYNRGYEQYF.

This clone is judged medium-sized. The CDR3 DNA reads as TGTGCCAGCAGCTTAGTCTGGACAGGTTTCTACGAGCAGTACTTC. It encodes CASSLVWTGFYEQYF. V and J are TRBV7-2 and TRBJ2-7, with 7 bases aligning to TRBD1. The germline V gene has CDR1 SGHTA and CDR2 FQGNSA. With V trimmed by 1 base and J by 3 bases, 6 bases remained unmatched. The CDR3 runs to 15 residues.

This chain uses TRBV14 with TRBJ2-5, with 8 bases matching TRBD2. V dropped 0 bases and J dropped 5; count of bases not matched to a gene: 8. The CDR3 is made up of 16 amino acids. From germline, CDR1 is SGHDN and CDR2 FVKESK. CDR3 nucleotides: TGTGCCAGCAGCCAAGATCCGGGGACTAGTCGGGAGACCCAGTACTTC. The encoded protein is CASSQDPGTSRETQYF.

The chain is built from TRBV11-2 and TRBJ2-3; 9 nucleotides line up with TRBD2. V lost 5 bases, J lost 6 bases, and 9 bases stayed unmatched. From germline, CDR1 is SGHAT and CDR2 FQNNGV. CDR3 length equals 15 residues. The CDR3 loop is CASSPLVAGVDTQYF. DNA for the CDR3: TGTGCCAGCAGCCCTCTGGTAGCGGGAGTGGATACGCAGTATTTT.

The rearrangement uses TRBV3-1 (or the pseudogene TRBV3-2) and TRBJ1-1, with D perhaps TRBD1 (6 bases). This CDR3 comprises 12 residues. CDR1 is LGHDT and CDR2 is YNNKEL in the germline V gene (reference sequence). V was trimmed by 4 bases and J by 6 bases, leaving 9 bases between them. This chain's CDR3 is CASSPPGAEAFF. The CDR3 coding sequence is TGTGCCAGCAGCCCGCCAGGGGCTGAAGCTTTCTTT.

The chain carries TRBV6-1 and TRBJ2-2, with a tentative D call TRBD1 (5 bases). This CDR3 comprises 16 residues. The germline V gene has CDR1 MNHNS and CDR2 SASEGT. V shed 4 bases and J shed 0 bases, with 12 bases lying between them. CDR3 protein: CASSARTTSNTGELFF. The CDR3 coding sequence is TGTGCCAGCAGTGCAAGGACAACCTCGAACACCGGGGAGCTGTTTTTT.